This TCR beta chain was sequenced during a study of CD8 T cells in ankylosing spondylitis (dated by TCRdb to about 2017). Regarding the research as a whole: The study set out to find disease-linked TCR variants by profiling T cell receptor beta repertoires in ankylosing spondylitis patients and healthy donors. In total, the full study cohort was made up of nearly 110 healthy donors and approximately 24 ankylosing spondylitis patients. Peripheral blood samples were taken, and synovial fluid was additionally collected from ankylosing spondylitis patients. General findings and caveats noted by the study authors: Blood from ankylosing spondylitis patients appeared to be characterized by a TCR beta motif composed of eight highly homologous amino acid variants. Some TCR beta motif variants had previously been reported in synovial fluid and blood of reactive arthritis patients, which suggested common disease-initiation mechanisms. The disease-linked clones were reported to be significantly enriched in matched synovial fluid samples from ankylosing spondylitis patients. The disease-linked clones had a CD8+ phenotype and were found at relatively low frequencies in peripheral blood.

TCRdb names Illumina HiSeq 2500 as the instrument used. Quantitative 5'-RACE with molecular barcodes was the method used to prepare the TCR beta libraries. In the original analysis: A new computational method based on a probabilistic model of VDJ rearrangement was used to identify disease-linked TCR variants. TCRdb passed the public sequencing reads through fastp at Q25 and MiXCR, retaining productive beta sequences. Entries that share a CDR3 protein sequence are merged under the most common genes and DNA. The V and J calls and clone size come from TCRdb's table, not from the authors' own analysis. Across this sample there are 150,000 to 200,000 distinct CDR3 sequences, with around 10% seen only once. The ten largest clones add up to about 27% of the sample. This clonotype has a count of ten or more. Its target antigen remains unknown. The input lacks base qualities; no much larger clone sits a single base away.

The TCR sequence derives from a male donor with ankylosing spondylitis or in good health (not recorded which). Specimen: blood, either unsorted or a sorted T cell fraction (not recorded which).

Read as DNA, the sequence is TGTGCCAGCAGTGGATCCGGGACTTTAGCCAAAAACATTCAGTACTTC. The translation is CASSGSGTLAKNIQYF. The chain employs TRBV6-1 and TRBJ2-4; TRBD2 could be the D gene, as 6 bases match. Cut back by 4 bases and 0 bases, the V and J ends lie 13 bases apart. The CDR3 holds 16 amino acids from the cysteine to the phenylalanine. The DNA shown is the 48-base CDR3, in frame from base 1. CDR1 and CDR2 are drawn from the germline V gene: MNHNS, SASEGT.